A selection of T cell receptor beta chains follows, all from one sample in a study of identical twins. A single record per CDR3 protein comes from TCRdb applying MiXCR to the 5' RACE reads. The data hold fewer than 250,000 distinct CDR3 sequences, with about 7.5% observed a single time. These same records also appear under a second study, on yellow fever vaccine responses in identical twins.

The specimen was CD8+ T cells sorted from blood. All receptors come from a woman younger than 30 in good health. Each CDR3 is given with its conserved first and last residue. A D gene is named only where the DNA matches it firmly. Clone size appears in some rows only: once, few, many, or a class for an expanded clone.

CDR3: CASSLVASPNQPQHF
DNA: TGTGCCAGCAGCTTAGTCGCATCCCCCAATCAGCCCCAGCATTTT
size: .
D: .
J: TRBJ1-5
V: TRBV7-8

CDR3: CASSADIGYNSPLHF
DNA: TGTGCCAGCAGTGCGGACATCGGTTATAATTCACCCCTCCACTTT
size: .
D: .
J: TRBJ1-6
V: TRBV6-1

CDR3: CASSHPRGYEQYF
DNA: TGTGCCAGCAGCCACCCTCGAGGGTACGAGCAGTACTTC
size: .
D: .
J: TRBJ2-7
V: TRBV4-2

CDR3: CASSLRTSASTDTQYF
DNA: TGTGCCAGCAGCCTAAGGACTAGCGCGAGCACAGATACGCAGTATTTT
size: .
D: TRBD2
J: TRBJ2-3
V: TRBV7-6

CDR3: CASRRTPPDQYF
DNA: TGTGCCAGCCGTCGGACACCCCCAGACCAGTACTTC
size: few
D: .
J: TRBJ2-5
V: TRBV12-3/TRBV12-4

CDR3: CASSYSARYMNTEAFF
DNA: TGTGCCAGCAGTTACTCGGCCAGGTACATGAACACTGAAGCTTTCTTT
size: few
D: .
J: TRBJ1-1
V: TRBV6-5

CDR3: CASSWIGLSTYEQYF
DNA: TGTGCCAGCAGCTGGATAGGCTTATCCACCTACGAGCAGTACTTC
size: .
D: .
J: TRBJ2-7
V: TRBV7-8

CDR3: CASRSGRAWEQYF
DNA: TGCGCCAGCAGGAGCGGGAGGGCCTGGGAGCAGTACTTC
size: few
D: TRBD2
J: TRBJ2-7
V: TRBV5-1

CDR3: CASSFMGFGDNTEAFF
DNA: TGTGCCAGCAGTTTTATGGGGTTTGGAGATAACACTGAAGCTTTCTTT
size: .
D: .
J: TRBJ1-1
V: TRBV12-3/TRBV12-4

CDR3: CASSFRLDNEQFF
DNA: TGTGCCAGCAGTTTTCGACTTGACAATGAGCAGTTCTTC
size: few
D: .
J: TRBJ2-1
V: TRBV28

CDR3: CASSVVTSGHNEQFF
DNA: TGTGCCAGCAGCGTAGTAACTAGCGGCCACAATGAGCAGTTCTTC
size: .
D: TRBD2
J: TRBJ2-1
V: TRBV9

CDR3: CASSFPGFGQPQHF
DNA: TGTGCCAGCAGCTTTCCGGGGTTCGGGCAGCCCCAGCATTTT
size: many
D: .
J: TRBJ1-5
V: TRBV7-9

CDR3: CASIHWQGLTGELFF
DNA: TGTGCCAGCATCCATTGGCAGGGTTTGACCGGGGAGCTGTTTTTT
size: few
D: .
J: TRBJ2-2
V: TRBV7-9

CDR3: CASSQGALDGYTF
DNA: TGTGCCAGCAGCCAGGGGGCGTTGGATGGCTACACCTTC
size: .
D: TRBD1
J: TRBJ1-2
V: TRBV27

CDR3: CASSLTGTPSNTGELFF
DNA: TGTGCCAGCAGTCTGACCGGGACACCTTCGAACACCGGGGAGCTGTTTTTT
size: .
D: .
J: TRBJ2-2
V: TRBV12-3/TRBV12-4

CDR3: CASSRWGGRPKPSGANVLTF
DNA: TGTGCCAGCAGCCGGTGGGGGGGCAGGCCGAAACCTTCTGGGGCCAACGTCCTGACTTTC
size: few
D: .
J: TRBJ2-6
V: TRBV11-2

CDR3: CASSLKEGSPYEQYF
DNA: TGTGCCAGCAGTCTAAAGGAGGGTAGCCCGTACGAGCAGTACTTC
size: many
D: .
J: TRBJ2-7
V: TRBV6-1

CDR3: CASSYSTGREAFF
DNA: TGTGCCAGCAGTTACTCAACAGGGAGAGAAGCTTTCTTT
size: .
D: .
J: TRBJ1-1
V: TRBV6-5

CDR3: CASSPRPEGNQPQHF
DNA: TGTGCCAGCTCACCACGACCTGAGGGAAATCAGCCCCAGCATTTT
size: few
D: .
J: TRBJ1-5
V: TRBV18

CDR3: CSAILRDRSYEQYF
DNA: TGCAGTGCTATCCTTCGGGACAGGTCCTACGAGCAGTACTTC
size: few
D: TRBD1
J: TRBJ2-7
V: TRBV20-1

CDR3: CASSYYRAGGNAFF
DNA: TGTGCCAGCAGTTACTACCGGGCAGGGGGCAATGCTTTCTTT
size: many
D: TRBD1
J: TRBJ1-1
V: TRBV6-5

CDR3: CASSLDRVGYGYTF
DNA: TGTGCCAGCAGCTTAGACAGGGTCGGCTATGGCTACACCTTC
size: few
D: .
J: TRBJ1-2
V: TRBV7-8

CDR3: CASSPGLAGDHEQFF
DNA: TGTGCCAGCAGCCCTGGACTAGCGGGAGATCATGAGCAGTTCTTC
size: few
D: TRBD2
J: TRBJ2-1
V: TRBV27

CDR3: CSAESDGTDTQYF
DNA: TGCAGTGCTGAGTCGGACGGCACAGATACGCAGTATTTT
size: few
D: .
J: TRBJ2-3
V: TRBV20-1

CDR3: CASYLGRGLYNSPLHF
DNA: TGTGCCAGCTACTTAGGTCGGGGTTTGTATAATTCACCCCTCCACTTT
size: .
D: .
J: TRBJ1-6
V: TRBV28

CDR3: CASSEPEWTSDSYEQYF
DNA: TGCGCCAGCAGTGAGCCCGAGTGGACTAGCGACTCCTACGAGCAGTACTTC
size: many
D: TRBD2
J: TRBJ2-7
V: TRBV10-2

CDR3: CASSLGPRLEANTGELFF
DNA: TGTGCCAGCAGCTTAGGCCCCCGACTAGAGGCGAACACCGGGGAGCTGTTTTTT
size: .
D: .
J: TRBJ2-2
V: TRBV13

CDR3: CASSLYLAGDYEQYF
DNA: TGTGCCAGCAGCTTGTATCTGGCAGGGGACTACGAGCAGTACTTC
size: many
D: .
J: TRBJ2-7
V: TRBV5-5

CDR3: CASSNLAAFYNEQFF
DNA: TGTGCCAGCAGTAATCTAGCGGCGTTTTACAATGAGCAGTTCTTC
size: .
D: TRBD2
J: TRBJ2-1
V: TRBV11-2

CDR3: CASSSWTSGTSYEQYF
DNA: TGTGCCAGCAGCTCGTGGACTAGCGGGACCTCCTACGAGCAGTACTTC
size: .
D: TRBD2
J: TRBJ2-7
V: TRBV7-8

CDR3: CASSGDRVNGYTF
DNA: TGTGCCAGCAGCGGGGACAGGGTAAATGGCTACACCTTC
size: .
D: TRBD1
J: TRBJ1-2
V: TRBV7-2

CDR3: CASSLGINSPLHF
DNA: TGTGCCAGCAGCCTCGGGATTAATTCACCCCTCCACTTT
size: many
D: .
J: TRBJ1-6
V: TRBV4-2

CDR3: CASSDRGYGYTF
DNA: TGTGCCAGCAGTGACAGGGGCTATGGCTACACCTTC
size: .
D: .
J: TRBJ1-2
V: TRBV2

CDR3: CATLTESSHNSPLHF
DNA: TGTGCCACCTTGACCGAAAGCTCCCATAATTCACCCCTCCACTTT
size: .
D: .
J: TRBJ1-6
V: TRBV2

CDR3: CASSQPQDRAYSYEQYF
DNA: TGTGCCAGCAGTCAACCCCAAGACAGGGCCTACTCCTACGAGCAGTACTTC
size: few
D: TRBD1
J: TRBJ2-7
V: TRBV2

CDR3: CASSLGGGAGEQFF
DNA: TGTGCCAGCAGTTTGGGCGGGGGGGCCGGTGAGCAGTTCTTC
size: many
D: TRBD2
J: TRBJ2-1
V: TRBV27

CDR3: CASRGRTMNTEAFF
DNA: TGCGCCAGCCGGGGACGGACGATGAACACTGAAGCTTTCTTT
size: .
D: .
J: TRBJ1-1
V: TRBV4-1

CDR3: CATSDTTGTSGSYEQFF
DNA: TGTGCCACCAGTGATACCACCGGGACTAGCGGGAGTTATGAGCAGTTCTTC
size: .
D: TRBD2
J: TRBJ2-1
V: TRBV24-1

CDR3: CASSYTGLRDEQYF
DNA: TGCGCCAGCAGCTACACAGGGCTTAGGGACGAGCAGTACTTC
size: many
D: .
J: TRBJ2-7
V: TRBV5-1

CDR3: CASSETLGGQSSYEQYF
DNA: TGTGCCAGCAGTGAAACCCTTGGAGGTCAAAGCTCCTACGAGCAGTACTTC
size: .
D: .
J: TRBJ2-7
V: TRBV2

CDR3: CASSPRGPAQETQYF
DNA: TGTGCCAGCAGCCCGCGCGGGCCAGCGCAAGAGACCCAGTACTTC
size: few
D: .
J: TRBJ2-5
V: TRBV7-8

CDR3: CATSSRQFQETQYF
DNA: TGTGCCACCAGTTCAAGACAGTTCCAAGAGACCCAGTACTTC
size: .
D: .
J: TRBJ2-5
V: TRBV15

CDR3: CASSFLGGTDTQYF
DNA: TGCGCCAGCAGCTTTCTGGGAGGGACAGATACGCAGTATTTT
size: .
D: TRBD2
J: TRBJ2-3
V: TRBV5-1

CDR3: CASSKDGRLGEQFF
DNA: TGTGCCAGCTCGAAAGACGGGAGGCTGGGGGAGCAGTTCTTC
size: few
D: TRBD2
J: TRBJ2-1
V: TRBV12-3/TRBV12-4

CDR3: CASSWGQDTYGYTF
DNA: TGCGCCAGCAGCTGGGGCCAGGACACCTATGGCTACACCTTC
size: .
D: .
J: TRBJ1-2
V: TRBV5-1

CDR3: CASRLEGGTYNEQFF
DNA: TGTGCCAGCCGGCTGGAGGGAGGAACCTACAATGAGCAGTTCTTC
size: many
D: .
J: TRBJ2-1
V: TRBV7-9

CDR3: CSASNNVGHLYTEAFF
DNA: TGCAGTGCTAGCAACAACGTGGGGCATCTCTACACTGAAGCTTTCTTT
size: .
D: .
J: TRBJ1-1
V: TRBV20-1

CDR3: CASSQNLPSGTDQETQYF
DNA: TGTGCCAGCAGCCAAAACCTCCCTAGCGGGACCGACCAAGAGACCCAGTACTTC
size: few
D: TRBD2
J: TRBJ2-5
V: TRBV3-1